This T cell receptor (beta chain) was sequenced in a study of blood T cell repertoires in COVID-19. Overall study context: Acute and convalescent COVID-19 specimens originated in the United States, Italy and Spain. The analysed material was cDNA or gDNA that came from T cells, B-cell-depleted T cells, or PBMCs.

Under the authors' procedure: How many nucleated cells were present was estimated from reference gene primer amplification. Measured with immunoSEQ multiplex PCR; TCRdb has only the in-frame clones, and not every one. That table gives V, J and clone size, and the DNA gave D and trimming. The sample records 150,000 to 200,000 clones, 84% being singletons. This clone is classed as medium-sized. V was cut by 4 bases and J by 0 bases, with 15 bases left in between. Per germline, CDR1 MGHRA and CDR2 YSYEKL. The CDR3 totals 16 residues. Sequenced material: peripheral blood. The TCR was taken from a man aged 40-49 years who had recovered from COVID-19. This chain joins TRBV4-1 and TRBJ1-2; D remains unclear. CDR3: CASSPASSGSNYGYTF. In DNA, the CDR3 is TGCGCCAGCAGCCCGGCCTCTAGTGGCTCTAACTATGGCTACACCTTC.